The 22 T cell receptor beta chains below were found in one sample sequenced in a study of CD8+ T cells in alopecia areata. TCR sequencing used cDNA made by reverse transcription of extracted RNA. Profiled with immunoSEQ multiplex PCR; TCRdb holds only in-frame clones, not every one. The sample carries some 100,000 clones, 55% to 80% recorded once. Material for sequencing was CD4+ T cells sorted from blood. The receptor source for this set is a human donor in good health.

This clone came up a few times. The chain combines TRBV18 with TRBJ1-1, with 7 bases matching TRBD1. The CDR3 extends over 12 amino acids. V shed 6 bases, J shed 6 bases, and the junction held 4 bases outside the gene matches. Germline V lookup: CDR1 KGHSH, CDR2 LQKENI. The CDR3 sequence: CASSSGTAEAFF. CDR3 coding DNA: TGTGCCAGCTCGTCCGGGACAGCTGAAGCTTTCTTT.

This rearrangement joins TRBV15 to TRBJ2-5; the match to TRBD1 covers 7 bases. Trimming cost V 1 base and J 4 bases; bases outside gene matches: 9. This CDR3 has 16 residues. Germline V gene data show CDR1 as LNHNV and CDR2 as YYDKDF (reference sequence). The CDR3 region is CATSRARQGGIETQYF. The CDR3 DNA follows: TGTGCCACCAGCAGAGCCAGACAGGGTGGGATAGAGACCCAGTACTTC.

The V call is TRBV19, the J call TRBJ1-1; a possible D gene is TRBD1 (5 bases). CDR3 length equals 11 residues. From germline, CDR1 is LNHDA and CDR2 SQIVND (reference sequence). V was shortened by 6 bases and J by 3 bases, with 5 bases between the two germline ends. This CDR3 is CASRGDTEAFF. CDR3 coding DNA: TGTGCCAGTAGAGGGGACACTGAAGCTTTCTTT.

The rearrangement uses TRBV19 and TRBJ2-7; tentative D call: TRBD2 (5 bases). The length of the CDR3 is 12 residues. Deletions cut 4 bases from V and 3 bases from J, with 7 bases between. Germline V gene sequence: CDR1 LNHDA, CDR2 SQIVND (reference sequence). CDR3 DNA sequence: TGTGCCAGTAGTACCGCGGGCTACGAGCAGTACTTC. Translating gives CASSTAGYEQYF.

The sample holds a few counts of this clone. DNA of the CDR3: TGTGCCTGGAGTGAAGGCGAGACCCAGTACTTC. Amino acid sequence: CAWSEGETQYF. V usage is TRBV30 and J usage is TRBJ2-5, with D uncertain. V was shortened by 1 base and J by 5 bases, with 5 bases between the two germline ends. CDR3 length equals 11 residues. The V gene's germline CDR1 is GTSNPN and CDR2 SVGIG (reference sequence).

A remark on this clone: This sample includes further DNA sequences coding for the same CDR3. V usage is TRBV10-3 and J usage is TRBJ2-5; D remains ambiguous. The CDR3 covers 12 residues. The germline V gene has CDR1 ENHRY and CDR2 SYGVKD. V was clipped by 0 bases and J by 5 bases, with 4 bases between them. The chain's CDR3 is CAISESSETQYF. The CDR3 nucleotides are TGTGCCATCAGTGAGTCGTCGGAGACCCAGTACTTC.

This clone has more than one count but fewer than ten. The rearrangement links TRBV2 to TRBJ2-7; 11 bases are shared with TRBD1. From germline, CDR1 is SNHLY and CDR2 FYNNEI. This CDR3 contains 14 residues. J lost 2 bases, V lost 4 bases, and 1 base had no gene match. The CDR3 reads CASSGGQGAYEQYF. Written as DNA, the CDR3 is TGTGCCAGCAGTGGGGGACAGGGGGCCTACGAGCAGTACTTC.

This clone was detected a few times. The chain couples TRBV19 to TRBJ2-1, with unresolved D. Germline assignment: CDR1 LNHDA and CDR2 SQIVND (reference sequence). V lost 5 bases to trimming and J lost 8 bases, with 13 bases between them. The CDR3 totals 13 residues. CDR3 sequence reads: CASSPSLQDEQFF. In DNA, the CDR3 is TGTGCCAGTAGTCCAAGTTTGCAGGATGAGCAGTTCTTC.

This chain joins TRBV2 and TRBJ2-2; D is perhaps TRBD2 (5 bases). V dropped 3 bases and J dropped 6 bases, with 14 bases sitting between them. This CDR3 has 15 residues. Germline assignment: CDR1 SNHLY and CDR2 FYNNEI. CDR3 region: CASSERGKVSGELFF. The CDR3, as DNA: TGTGCCAGCAGTGAGAGAGGGAAGGTGTCCGGGGAGCTGTTTTTT.

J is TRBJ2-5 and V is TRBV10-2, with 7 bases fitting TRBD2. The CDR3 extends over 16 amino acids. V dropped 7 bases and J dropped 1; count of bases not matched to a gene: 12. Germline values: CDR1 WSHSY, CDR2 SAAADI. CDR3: CASTESARGSQETQYF. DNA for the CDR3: TGCGCCAGCACAGAATCCGCGCGGGGGAGCCAAGAGACCCAGTACTTC.

The CDR3 protein is CASSLRTGTGEKLFF. CDR3 sequence (DNA): TGTGCCAGCAGCTTAAGAACAGGGACGGGTGAAAAACTGTTTTTT. V gene TRBV7-2 combines with J gene TRBJ1-4, with D perhaps matching TRBD1 (6 bases). Trimming pared 2 bases from V and 7 bases from J, leaving 14 bases between. Germline V gives CDR1 SGHTA, CDR2 FQGNSA. The CDR3 has 15 amino acids.

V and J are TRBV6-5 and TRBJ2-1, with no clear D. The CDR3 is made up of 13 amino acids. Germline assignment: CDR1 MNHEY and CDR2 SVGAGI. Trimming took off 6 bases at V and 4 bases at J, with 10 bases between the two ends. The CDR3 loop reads CASRPPGYNEQFF. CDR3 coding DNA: TGTGCCAGCAGACCCCCGGGTTACAATGAGCAGTTCTTC.

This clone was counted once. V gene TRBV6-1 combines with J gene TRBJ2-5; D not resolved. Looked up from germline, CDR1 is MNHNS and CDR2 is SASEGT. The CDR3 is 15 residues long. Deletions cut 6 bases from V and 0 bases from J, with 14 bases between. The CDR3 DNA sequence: TGTGCCAGCAGCCCTGGACGGACGTACCAAGAGACCCAGTACTTC. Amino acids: CASSPGRTYQETQYF.

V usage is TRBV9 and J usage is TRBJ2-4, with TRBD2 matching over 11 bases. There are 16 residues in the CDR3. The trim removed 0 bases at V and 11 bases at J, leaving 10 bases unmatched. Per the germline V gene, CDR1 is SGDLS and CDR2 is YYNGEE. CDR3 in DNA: TGTGCCAGCAGCGTAGCCCCGACTAGCGGGGCCCCTCTTCAGTACTTC. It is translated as CASSVAPTSGAPLQYF.

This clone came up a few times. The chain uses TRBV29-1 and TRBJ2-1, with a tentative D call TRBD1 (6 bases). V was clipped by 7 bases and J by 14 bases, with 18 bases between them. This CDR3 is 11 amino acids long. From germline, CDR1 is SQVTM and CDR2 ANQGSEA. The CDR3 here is CSDRIDRSEFF. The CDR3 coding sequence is TGCAGCGACCGAATAGACAGGTCGGAGTTCTTC.

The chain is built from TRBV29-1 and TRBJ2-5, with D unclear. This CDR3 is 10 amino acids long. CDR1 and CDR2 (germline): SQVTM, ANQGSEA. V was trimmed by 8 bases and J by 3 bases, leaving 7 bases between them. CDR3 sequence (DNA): TGCAGCTCTCGGGAAGAGACCCAGTACTTC. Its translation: CSSREETQYF.

The CDR3 is CASSVERGQQYF. The CDR3 nucleotides are TGTGCCAGCAGCGTAGAAAGGGGGCAGCAGTACTTC. The V call is TRBV9, the J call TRBJ2-7; 7 bases agree with TRBD1. The CDR3 has 12 residues. Germline V CDR1 and CDR2: SGDLS, YYNGEE. V lost 0 bases and J lost 8; bases outside the gene matches: 2.

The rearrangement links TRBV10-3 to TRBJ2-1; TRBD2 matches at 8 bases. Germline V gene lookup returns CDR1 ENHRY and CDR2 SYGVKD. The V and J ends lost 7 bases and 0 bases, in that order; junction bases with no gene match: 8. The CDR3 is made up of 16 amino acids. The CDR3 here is CAIMGSSGGSYNEQFF. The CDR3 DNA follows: TGTGCCATCATGGGGTCCAGCGGGGGCTCCTACAATGAGCAGTTCTTC.

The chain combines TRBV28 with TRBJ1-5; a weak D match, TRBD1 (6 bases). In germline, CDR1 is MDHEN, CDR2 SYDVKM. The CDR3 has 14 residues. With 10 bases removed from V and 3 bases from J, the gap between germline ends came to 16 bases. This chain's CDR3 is CAITGSTPNQPQHF. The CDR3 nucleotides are TGTGCCATCACAGGGTCGACCCCCAATCAGCCCCAGCATTTT.

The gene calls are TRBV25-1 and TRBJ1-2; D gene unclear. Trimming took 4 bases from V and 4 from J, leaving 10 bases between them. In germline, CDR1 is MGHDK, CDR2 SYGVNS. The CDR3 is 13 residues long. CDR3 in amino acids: CASSGPTIYGYTF. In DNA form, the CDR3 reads TGTGCCAGCAGTGGGCCAACTATCTATGGCTACACCTTC.

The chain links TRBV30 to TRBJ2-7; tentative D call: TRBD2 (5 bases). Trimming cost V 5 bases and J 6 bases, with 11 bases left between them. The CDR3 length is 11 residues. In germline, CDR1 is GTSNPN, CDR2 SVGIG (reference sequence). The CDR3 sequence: CAWGTRAEQYF. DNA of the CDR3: TGTGCCTGGGGAACTAGGGCCGAGCAGTACTTC.

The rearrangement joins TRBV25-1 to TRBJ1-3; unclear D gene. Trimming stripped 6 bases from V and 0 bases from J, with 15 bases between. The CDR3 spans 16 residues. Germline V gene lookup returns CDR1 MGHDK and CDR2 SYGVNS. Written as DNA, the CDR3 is TGTGCCAGCAGCCCTCTAAACGGAGGCTCTGGAAACACCATATATTTT. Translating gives CASSPLNGGSGNTIYF. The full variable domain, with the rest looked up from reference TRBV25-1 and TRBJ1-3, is EADIYQTPRYLVIGTGKKITLECSQTMGHDKMYWYQQDPGMELHLIHYSYGVNSTEKGDLSSESTVSRIRTEHFPLTLESARPSHTSQYLCASSPLNGGSGNTIYFGEGSWLTVV.